This T cell receptor (beta chain) was recovered during a study of blood T cell repertoires in COVID-19. Study-level background: PBMCs, B-cell-depleted T cells, or T cells provided the cDNA or gDNA that made up the material.

Per the authors' pipeline: Amplified reference gene primers provided the basis for estimating nucleated cell counts. Some clones are missing from TCRdb's copy, which holds only in-frame ones; the method was immunoSEQ multiplex PCR. V and J calls plus clone size are reproduced from that table; the DNA served to infer D and trimming. The data show hundreds of thousands of clones, about 91% seen once. V was cut by 4 bases and J by 2 bases, with 9 bases left in between. Germline CDR1 is MNHEY and CDR2 is SMNVEV (reference sequence). The CDR3 is made up of 13 amino acids. The clonotype originates from a woman in her 30s with COVID-19, enrolled during active disease. Source material: peripheral blood. The chain joins TRBV27 to TRBJ2-7; possibly TRBD1 for D (6 bases). CDR3 in amino acids: CASSSGQPYEQYF. CDR3 coding DNA: TGTGCCAGCAGTTCAGGACAGCCCTACGAGCAGTACTTC.